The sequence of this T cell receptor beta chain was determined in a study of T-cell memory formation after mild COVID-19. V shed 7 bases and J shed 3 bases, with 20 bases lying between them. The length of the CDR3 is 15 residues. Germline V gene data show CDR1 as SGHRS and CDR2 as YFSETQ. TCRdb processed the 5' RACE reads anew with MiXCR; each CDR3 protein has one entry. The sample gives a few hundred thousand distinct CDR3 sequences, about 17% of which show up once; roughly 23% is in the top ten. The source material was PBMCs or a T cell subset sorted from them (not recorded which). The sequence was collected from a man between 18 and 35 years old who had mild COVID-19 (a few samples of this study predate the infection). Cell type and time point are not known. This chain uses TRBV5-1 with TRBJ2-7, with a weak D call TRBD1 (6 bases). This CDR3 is CASSRTAELGYEQYF. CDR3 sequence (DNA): TGCGCCAGCTCGCGGACAGCTGAACTGGGCTACGAGCAGTACTTC.